These 8 T cell receptor beta chains came from one sample sequenced in a study of blood T cell repertoires in COVID-19. TCRdb's copy holds only in-frame clones and misses some; the assay was immunoSEQ multiplex PCR. Counted here are around 110,000 clones, around 83% occurring once; the ten biggest clones make up around 4.4%. Sequencing used peripheral blood. All receptors derive from a man aged 70 or older with acute or convalescent COVID-19.

The V gene is TRBV25-1, the J gene TRBJ1-2, with a weak D call TRBD1 (6 bases). This CDR3 comprises 16 residues. Trimming took off 3 bases at V and 0 bases at J, with 14 bases between the two ends. Germline lookup yields CDR1 MGHDK and CDR2 SYGVNS. CDR3 protein: CASSDSGKGANYGYTF. CDR3 coding DNA: TGTGCCAGCAGTGATTCGGGGAAGGGGGCTAACTATGGCTACACCTTC.

With respect to this clone: The same CDR3 also results from other DNA sequences found in this sample. This chain links TRBV2 with TRBJ1-2; TRBD1 agrees at 9 bases. The CDR3 consists of 13 residues. Looked up from germline, CDR1 is SNHLY and CDR2 is FYNNEI. V shed 6 bases, J shed 4 bases, and the junction held 3 bases outside the gene matches. The DNA of the CDR3 is TGTGCCAGCAGACAGGGGGCCGGCTATGGCTACACCTTC. Its protein product is CASRQGAGYGYTF.

J is TRBJ1-2 and V is TRBV3-1 (or the pseudogene TRBV3-2), with D perhaps matching TRBD1 (5 bases). This CDR3 has 16 amino acids. Germline V CDR1 and CDR2: LGHDT, YNNKEL (reference sequence). V shed 1 base and J shed 1 base, with 13 bases lying between them. CDR3 loop: CASSQGGGGFNYGYTF. The CDR3 DNA sequence: TGTGCCAGCAGCCAAGGCGGGGGAGGATTTAACTATGGCTACACCTTC.

The rearrangement links TRBV15 to TRBJ2-5, with no clear D. The CDR3 totals 14 residues. CDR1 LNHNV and CDR2 YYDKDF come from the germline V gene (reference sequence). V was clipped by 0 bases and J by 5 bases, with 10 bases between them. Here the CDR3 DNA reads TGTGCCACCAGCAGAGACACTACGCGGGAGACCCAGTACTTC. Residues: CATSRDTTRETQYF.

This clone has only a few counts. The chain uses TRBV10-1 and TRBJ1-5, with 7 bases lining up with TRBD1. Germline V gene lookup returns CDR1 WNHNN and CDR2 SYGVQD (reference sequence). The ends lost 7 bases at V and 6 bases at J; junction bases unmatched: 6. The CDR3 loop spans 13 amino acids. CDR3 amino acids: CASTQAGGQPQHF. CDR3 nucleotides: TGCGCCAGCACCCAGGCAGGGGGTCAGCCCCAGCATTTT.

V and J are TRBV2 and TRBJ2-5, with D maybe TRBD2 (5 bases). V was trimmed by 4 bases and J by 5 bases, leaving 11 bases between them. The CDR3 extends over 13 amino acids. In germline, CDR1 is SNHLY, CDR2 FYNNEI. CDR3 region: CASSGTRWETQYF. The CDR3 DNA follows: TGTGCCAGCAGTGGAACTAGATGGGAGACCCAGTACTTC.

The gene calls are TRBV5-1 and TRBJ1-2; D possibly corresponds to TRBD1 (6 bases). CDR3 length equals 17 residues. V lost 2 bases to trimming and J lost 4 bases, with 21 bases between them. Germline loops: CDR1 SGHRS, CDR2 YFSETQ. The CDR3 loop reads CASSLILQGRGSYGYTF. The CDR3 DNA reads as TGCGCCAGCAGCTTAATATTACAGGGAAGGGGGAGCTATGGCTACACCTTC.

This clone was seen a single time. The chain combines TRBV3-1 (or the pseudogene TRBV3-2) with TRBJ1-2, with a possible D match to TRBD1 (5 bases). The CDR3 is 12 residues long. CDR1 is LGHDT and CDR2 is YNNKEL in the germline V gene (reference sequence). Deletions cut 4 bases from V and 8 bases from J, with 11 bases between. The CDR3 coding sequence is TGTGCCAGCAGCCTAGGGGTTCTCGGCTACACCTTC. It translates to CASSLGVLGYTF.